This T cell receptor (beta chain) is from a study of shared clonotypes between healthy human individuals. This table comes from immunoSEQ multiplex PCR, and its TCRdb copy is limited to in-frame clones, with some not included. The sample holds 2.3 million or so clones, just over 90% seen once. This sequence originates from a man aged 18-30 years in good health. Some clones in this sample may be carry-over from other donors' samples. Material for sequencing was naive CD4+ T cells from PBMCs. The subset was: CD45RA+ positively selected.

This CDR3 is CSVVDSLATNEKLFF. Here the CDR3 DNA reads TGCAGCGTTGTGGACAGCCTCGCAACTAATGAAAAACTGTTTTTT. The chain combines TRBV29-1 with TRBJ1-4, with D perhaps matching TRBD1 (6 bases). The ends were cut back, 4 bases at V and 0 bases at J, with 12 bases in the middle. Germline CDR1 reads SQVTM; CDR2 reads ANQGSEA. The CDR3 contains 15 residues.